This T cell receptor (beta chain) was sequenced for a study of blood T cell repertoires in COVID-19. For the study at large: Samples came from the United States, Italy and Spain, spanning acute and convalescent COVID-19.

The CDR3 consists of 15 residues. Assay: immunoSEQ multiplex PCR; the TCRdb copy retains only in-frame clones and omits some. Here the sample spans 60,000 to 80,000 clones, approximately 90% being singletons. The source is a human donor in a cohort sampled during active COVID-19. What was sequenced was peripheral blood. The chain has TRBV21-1 and TRBJ2-7; the D call in the table, TRBD1, was not verified against the DNA. TRBV21-1 constitutes a pseudogene. CDR3 DNA sequence: TGTGCCAGCAACCATACAGGACAGGGGGCCTACGAGCAGTACTTC. Translation gives CASNHTGQGAYEQYF.